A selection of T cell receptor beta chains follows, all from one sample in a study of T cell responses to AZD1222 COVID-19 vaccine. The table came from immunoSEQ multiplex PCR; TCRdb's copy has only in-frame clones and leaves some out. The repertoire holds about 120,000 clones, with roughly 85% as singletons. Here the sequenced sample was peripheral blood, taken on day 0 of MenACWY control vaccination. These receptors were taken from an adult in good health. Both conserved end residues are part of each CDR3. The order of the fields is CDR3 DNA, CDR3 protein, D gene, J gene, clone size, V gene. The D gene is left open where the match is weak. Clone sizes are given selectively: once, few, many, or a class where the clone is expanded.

cdr3_nt: TGTGCCAGCAGCTCACCCGGGACTAGCAGGAATGAGCAGTTCTTC
cdr3_aa: CASSSPGTSRNEQFF
d_call: TRBD2
j_call: TRBJ2-1
clone_size: .
v_call: TRBV5-4

cdr3_nt: TGTGCCAGCAGCTTGGACCGGATTAACTATGGCTACACCTTC
cdr3_aa: CASSLDRINYGYTF
d_call: .
j_call: TRBJ1-2
clone_size: .
v_call: TRBV5-6

cdr3_nt: TGCCCCCCCAGCCCCCTGGGGGGGAGCTATGGCTACACCTTC
cdr3_aa: CPPSPLGGSYGYTF
d_call: .
j_call: TRBJ1-2
clone_size: .
v_call: TRBV4-1

cdr3_nt: TGTGCCAGCAGCCATGACAGAGGATCTGAGCAGTACTTC
cdr3_aa: CASSHDRGSEQYF
d_call: .
j_call: TRBJ2-7
clone_size: .
v_call: TRBV6-6

cdr3_nt: TGTGCCACCAAGGGTGGACACAATCAGCCCCAGCATTTT
cdr3_aa: CATKGGHNQPQHF
d_call: .
j_call: TRBJ1-5
clone_size: .
v_call: TRBV24-1

cdr3_nt: TGTGCCAGCAGTGAGTTCCCAGGGCTGGGAATATCGGGTTCACCCCTCCACTTT
cdr3_aa: CASSEFPGLGISGSPLHF
d_call: .
j_call: TRBJ1-6
clone_size: few
v_call: TRBV6-1

cdr3_nt: TGTGCCACCAGCAGAGATCGCAGGGTCAAATCCTACAATGAGCAGTTCTTC
cdr3_aa: CATSRDRRVKSYNEQFF
d_call: .
j_call: TRBJ2-1
clone_size: .
v_call: TRBV15

cdr3_nt: TGTGCCTGGAGTGTAGGGGGGAGCACTGAAGCTTTCTTT
cdr3_aa: CAWSVGGSTEAFF
d_call: .
j_call: TRBJ1-1
clone_size: .
v_call: TRBV30

cdr3_nt: TGTGCCAGCAGTCCCAGTTCTCTAAGTCGAACAGATACGCAGTATTTT
cdr3_aa: CASSPSSLSRTDTQYF
d_call: .
j_call: TRBJ2-3
clone_size: .
v_call: TRBV7-6

cdr3_nt: TGTGCCAGCAGCTTATTTGTCAGAGAATACGAGCAGTACTTC
cdr3_aa: CASSLFVREYEQYF
d_call: .
j_call: TRBJ2-7
clone_size: many
v_call: TRBV11-2

cdr3_nt: TGTGCCAGCAGCCCCGGGGCCCTGGCGGATACGCAGTATTTT
cdr3_aa: CASSPGALADTQYF
d_call: .
j_call: TRBJ2-3
clone_size: .
v_call: TRBV3-1/TRBV3-2

cdr3_nt: TGTGCCAGCTTAATAGGGGGGGAAGCTTTCTTT
cdr3_aa: CASLIGGEAFF
d_call: .
j_call: TRBJ1-1
clone_size: .
v_call: TRBV2

cdr3_nt: TGTGCCAGCATGAGGGGGCAGGGCTATCAGCCCCAGCATTTT
cdr3_aa: CASMRGQGYQPQHF
d_call: TRBD1
j_call: TRBJ1-5
clone_size: .
v_call: TRBV2

cdr3_nt: TGTGCCACCCCCAGCGGGGCCGGGGAGCTGTTTTTT
cdr3_aa: CATPSGAGELFF
d_call: TRBD2
j_call: TRBJ2-2
clone_size: .
v_call: TRBV28

cdr3_nt: TGTGCCAGCTCACCAAGCAGCGGGATCTCCTACAATGAGCAGTTCTTC
cdr3_aa: CASSPSSGISYNEQFF
d_call: TRBD2
j_call: TRBJ2-1
clone_size: .
v_call: TRBV18

cdr3_nt: TGTGCCTGGAGTGTATCGAACAGGGGGCCCCAGCATTTT
cdr3_aa: CAWSVSNRGPQHF
d_call: TRBD1
j_call: TRBJ1-5
clone_size: .
v_call: TRBV30

cdr3_nt: TGTGCCAGCAGCAAGGGACAGCTTGTCTATGGCTACACCTTC
cdr3_aa: CASSKGQLVYGYTF
d_call: TRBD1
j_call: TRBJ1-2
clone_size: .
v_call: TRBV5-6

cdr3_nt: TGTGCCAGCTTGGGGCCAGCGGGAGGCGGGTATTTT
cdr3_aa: CASLGPAGGGYF
d_call: TRBD2
j_call: TRBJ2-3
clone_size: .
v_call: TRBV2

cdr3_nt: TGTGCCAGCAGTACAGACAGATTTGAAGCTTTCTTT
cdr3_aa: CASSTDRFEAFF
d_call: .
j_call: TRBJ1-1
clone_size: .
v_call: TRBV6-5

cdr3_nt: TGTGCCAGCAGTGAGCAGGGTTTCTACAATGAGCAGTTCTTC
cdr3_aa: CASSEQGFYNEQFF
d_call: .
j_call: TRBJ2-1
clone_size: .
v_call: TRBV6-1

cdr3_nt: TGTGCCAGCAGCTTGGAACGGGATTCCTACAATGAGCAGTTCTTC
cdr3_aa: CASSLERDSYNEQFF
d_call: .
j_call: TRBJ2-1
clone_size: .
v_call: TRBV5-5

cdr3_nt: TGCGCCAGCAGTCACAGACTAGCGGGAGTCGGAACAGATACGCAGTATTTT
cdr3_aa: CASSHRLAGVGTDTQYF
d_call: TRBD2
j_call: TRBJ2-3
clone_size: once
v_call: TRBV23-1

cdr3_nt: TGTGCCAGCAGTCCCGTTGCGGGAGGCGCCTACGAGCAGTACTTC
cdr3_aa: CASSPVAGGAYEQYF
d_call: TRBD2
j_call: TRBJ2-7
clone_size: once
v_call: TRBV5-6

cdr3_nt: TGTGCCAGCAGCTTTAGGCCCCTATACGGGAGAAAGGACAATGAGCAGTTCTTC
cdr3_aa: CASSFRPLYGRKDNEQFF
d_call: .
j_call: TRBJ2-1
clone_size: .
v_call: TRBV7-8

cdr3_nt: TGTGCCAGCAGCCGTCCGGGACACCCAAACACTGAAGCTTTCTTT
cdr3_aa: CASSRPGHPNTEAFF
d_call: .
j_call: TRBJ1-1
clone_size: .
v_call: TRBV3-1/TRBV3-2

cdr3_nt: TGTGCCAGCAGTTTATGGGCGGGGGATGGCAATCAGCCCCAGCATTTT
cdr3_aa: CASSLWAGDGNQPQHF
d_call: .
j_call: TRBJ1-5
clone_size: few
v_call: TRBV27

cdr3_nt: TGTGCCAGCAGCCAAGATATAATACTAGCGGGAGGAGGTCGCACCGGGGAGCTGTTTTTT
cdr3_aa: CASSQDIILAGGGRTGELFF
d_call: TRBD2
j_call: TRBJ2-2
clone_size: .
v_call: TRBV4-2

cdr3_nt: TGTGCCTGGAGACAGGGGCCCTACGAGCAGTACTTC
cdr3_aa: CAWRQGPYEQYF
d_call: TRBD1
j_call: TRBJ2-7
clone_size: .
v_call: TRBV30

cdr3_nt: TGTGCCAGCAGTTTGAGACAGGGTAATGGCTACACCTTC
cdr3_aa: CASSLRQGNGYTF
d_call: TRBD1
j_call: TRBJ1-2
clone_size: .
v_call: TRBV28

cdr3_nt: TGTGCCAGCAGTTACTCGCCCGGGGTTAGTACGCAGTATTTT
cdr3_aa: CASSYSPGVSTQYF
d_call: .
j_call: TRBJ2-3
clone_size: .
v_call: TRBV6-5

cdr3_nt: TGTGCCAGCTCACCTGGACAGGCGCGGGTGTATGGCTACACCTTC
cdr3_aa: CASSPGQARVYGYTF
d_call: TRBD1
j_call: TRBJ1-2
clone_size: .
v_call: TRBV18

cdr3_nt: TGTGCCAGCCGCGACGGACGCTTAACTAGCGGGAGTCGAAGCACCTACAATGAGCAGTTCTTC
cdr3_aa: CASRDGRLTSGSRSTYNEQFF
d_call: TRBD2
j_call: TRBJ2-1
clone_size: .
v_call: TRBV7-6

cdr3_nt: TGTGCCACCAGCAGAGCGGGACTAGCCCAAGAGACCCAGTACTTC
cdr3_aa: CATSRAGLAQETQYF
d_call: TRBD2
j_call: TRBJ2-5
clone_size: .
v_call: TRBV15

cdr3_nt: TGTGCCACCAGTGATTTGACAGGGGGCTTTATGCCAGATACGCAGTATTTT
cdr3_aa: CATSDLTGGFMPDTQYF
d_call: TRBD1
j_call: TRBJ2-3
clone_size: once
v_call: TRBV24-1

cdr3_nt: TGTGCCAGCAGGGCGGGACAGATGAACACTGAAGCTTTCTTT
cdr3_aa: CASRAGQMNTEAFF
d_call: TRBD1
j_call: TRBJ1-1
clone_size: .
v_call: TRBV2

cdr3_nt: TGTGCCAGCAGTTACTCGGGAGGGAACACTGAAGCTTTCTTT
cdr3_aa: CASSYSGGNTEAFF
d_call: .
j_call: TRBJ1-1
clone_size: once
v_call: TRBV6-5

cdr3_nt: TGTGCCAGCAGTTTACGACTCTTCAATTACGAGCAGTACTTC
cdr3_aa: CASSLRLFNYEQYF
d_call: .
j_call: TRBJ2-7
clone_size: .
v_call: TRBV28

cdr3_nt: TGTGCCAGCAGCTCCCCTGGATCCATTTTTGGAAACACCATATATTTT
cdr3_aa: CASSSPGSIFGNTIYF
d_call: .
j_call: TRBJ1-3
clone_size: .
v_call: TRBV28

cdr3_nt: TGTGCCAGCATCTCAGGAGGGGCGAGCTCCTATAATTCACCCCTCCACTTT
cdr3_aa: CASISGGASSYNSPLHF
d_call: .
j_call: TRBJ1-6
clone_size: once
v_call: TRBV28

cdr3_nt: TGTGCCAGCAGCGGGACAGGGGGTCAGCCCCAGCATTTT
cdr3_aa: CASSGTGGQPQHF
d_call: TRBD1
j_call: TRBJ1-5
clone_size: .
v_call: TRBV9

cdr3_nt: TGTGCCAGCAGTTCTTGGACTAGCGGGAGGGCCTACGAGCAGTACTTC
cdr3_aa: CASSSWTSGRAYEQYF
d_call: TRBD2
j_call: TRBJ2-7
clone_size: .
v_call: TRBV27

cdr3_nt: TGTGCCAGCAGCCCTCGTATCGGGACTCCAACGAGCTCCTACAATGAGCAGTTCTTC
cdr3_aa: CASSPRIGTPTSSYNEQFF
d_call: .
j_call: TRBJ2-1
clone_size: once
v_call: TRBV11-2

cdr3_nt: TGTGCCTGGAGTGTAACGGACCCTTTGGGTTTGTTTCAGCCCCAGCATTTT
cdr3_aa: CAWSVTDPLGLFQPQHF
d_call: .
j_call: TRBJ1-5
clone_size: .
v_call: TRBV30

cdr3_nt: TGTGCCAGTACCCGGACCCCGGGAAACACTGAAGCTTTCTTT
cdr3_aa: CASTRTPGNTEAFF
d_call: .
j_call: TRBJ1-1
clone_size: .
v_call: TRBV19

cdr3_nt: TGTGCCAGCAGTTTATCGGGACAGGGTGTCGGGGAGCTGTTTTTT
cdr3_aa: CASSLSGQGVGELFF
d_call: TRBD1
j_call: TRBJ2-2
clone_size: .
v_call: TRBV27

cdr3_nt: TGTGCCAGCAGAGCGATCCTAGCGGGAGGTTCCTACGAGCAGTACTTC
cdr3_aa: CASRAILAGGSYEQYF
d_call: TRBD2
j_call: TRBJ2-7
clone_size: .
v_call: TRBV28

cdr3_nt: TGTGCCAGCAGTTTACAAGCGGGCCATGGGGCAGATACGCAGTATTTT
cdr3_aa: CASSLQAGHGADTQYF
d_call: .
j_call: TRBJ2-3
clone_size: .
v_call: TRBV28

cdr3_nt: TGTGCCAGCAGCTCTGGGACTAGCGGGAGACGCGAGCAGTACTTC
cdr3_aa: CASSSGTSGRREQYF
d_call: TRBD2
j_call: TRBJ2-7
clone_size: .
v_call: TRBV28

cdr3_nt: TGTGCCAGCAGCCTGGGACAGGGAGCCTACGAGCAGTACTTC
cdr3_aa: CASSLGQGAYEQYF
d_call: TRBD1
j_call: TRBJ2-7
clone_size: .
v_call: TRBV5-4

cdr3_nt: TGTGCCAGCAGCCTCGGGCACCAGGGCAATCAGCCCCAGCATTTT
cdr3_aa: CASSLGHQGNQPQHF
d_call: .
j_call: TRBJ1-5
clone_size: .
v_call: TRBV7-6

cdr3_nt: TGTGCCAGCAGCCCAGGACAGGGGAGGAACTATGGCTACACCTTC
cdr3_aa: CASSPGQGRNYGYTF
d_call: TRBD1
j_call: TRBJ1-2
clone_size: .
v_call: TRBV7-3

cdr3_nt: TGTGCCAGCTCACCACTCCCCGGGACTAGCGGGAGAGATACGCAGTATTTT
cdr3_aa: CASSPLPGTSGRDTQYF
d_call: TRBD2
j_call: TRBJ2-3
clone_size: .
v_call: TRBV18

cdr3_nt: TGTGCCAGCAGCTTGGGGCTGGAACCCAGTAAGGAGCAGTACTTC
cdr3_aa: CASSLGLEPSKEQYF
d_call: .
j_call: TRBJ2-7
clone_size: .
v_call: TRBV5-5

cdr3_nt: TGTGCCAGCTCACCTAATACAGGGGGCAGGGAGACCCAGTACTTC
cdr3_aa: CASSPNTGGRETQYF
d_call: TRBD1
j_call: TRBJ2-5
clone_size: .
v_call: TRBV18

cdr3_nt: TGTGCTGGGGGGGGGCAGTTAAATGAAAAACTGTTTTTT
cdr3_aa: CAGGGQLNEKLFF
d_call: .
j_call: TRBJ1-4
clone_size: .
v_call: TRBV30

cdr3_nt: TGTGCCAGCAGCTCTGGACTAGCGGGAGTAAAGTCAGGGGAGCTGTTTTTT
cdr3_aa: CASSSGLAGVKSGELFF
d_call: TRBD2
j_call: TRBJ2-2
clone_size: .
v_call: TRBV5-4

cdr3_nt: TGTGCCAGCAGTTACTCGTTCCTAACGAATTCACCCCTCCACTTT
cdr3_aa: CASSYSFLTNSPLHF
d_call: .
j_call: TRBJ1-6
clone_size: few
v_call: TRBV6-5

cdr3_nt: TGTGCCAGCAGAACTTATGGACGGGGGAAGCAGTACTTC
cdr3_aa: CASRTYGRGKQYF
d_call: .
j_call: TRBJ2-7
clone_size: once
v_call: TRBV2

cdr3_nt: TGTGCCAGCAGCCAAGATGGGGCGGGGAATCAGCCCCAGCATTTT
cdr3_aa: CASSQDGAGNQPQHF
d_call: .
j_call: TRBJ1-5
clone_size: once
v_call: TRBV3-1/TRBV3-2

cdr3_nt: TGCAGCGTTGAGGGAGGATCTGGGGCCAACGTCCTGACTTTC
cdr3_aa: CSVEGGSGANVLTF
d_call: .
j_call: TRBJ2-6
clone_size: .
v_call: TRBV29-1